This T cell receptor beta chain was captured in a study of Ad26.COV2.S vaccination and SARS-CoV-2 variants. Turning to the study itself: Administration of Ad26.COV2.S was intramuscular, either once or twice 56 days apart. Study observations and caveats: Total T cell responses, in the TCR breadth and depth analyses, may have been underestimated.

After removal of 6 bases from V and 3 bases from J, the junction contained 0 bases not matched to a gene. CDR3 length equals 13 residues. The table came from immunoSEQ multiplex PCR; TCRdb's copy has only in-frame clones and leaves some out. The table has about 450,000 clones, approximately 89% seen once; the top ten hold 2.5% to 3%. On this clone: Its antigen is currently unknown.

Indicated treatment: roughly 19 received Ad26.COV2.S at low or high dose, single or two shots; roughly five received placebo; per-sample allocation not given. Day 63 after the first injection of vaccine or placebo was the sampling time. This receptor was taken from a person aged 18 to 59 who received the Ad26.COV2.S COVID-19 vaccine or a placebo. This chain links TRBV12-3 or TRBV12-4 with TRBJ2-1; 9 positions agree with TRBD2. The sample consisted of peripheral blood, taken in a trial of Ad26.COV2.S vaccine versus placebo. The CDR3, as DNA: TGTGCCAGCAGGACTAGCGGCTACAATGAGCAGTTCTTC. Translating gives CASRTSGYNEQFF.